The clone carrying this T cell receptor (beta chain) was counted at least ten times. Its matching antigen is unknown. The data belong to a study of T cells in Graves' hyperthyroidism and ophthalmopathy. The CDR3 regions of TCR beta were amplified from RNA transcripts. The HTBI primer set was used in a first-round RT-PCR of the TCR CDR3. TCRdb re-called the multiplex PCR reads through MiXCR, storing one row per CDR3 protein. The repertoire has about 640,000 distinct CDR3 sequences, 13% to 15% of them found once; the top ten carry roughly an eighth. Broader study findings: Most expanded thyroid clonotypes above 0.001 recurred in blood. A 13 V-J signature model discriminated ophthalmopathy versus stable hyperthyroidism.

Patients were excluded for uncontrolled infection, other autoimmune disease, pregnancy or lactation. 10 ml of fresh peripheral blood supplied the PBMCs. V was clipped by 5 bases and J by 0 bases; unmatched bases: 14. This CDR3 is built from 19 residues. Germline-derived CDR1 and CDR2 are SGHAT and FQNNGV. The sequence was obtained from a woman aged 50 to 60 with Graves' ophthalmopathy. The sample comprised blood. The chain uses TRBV11-2 and TRBJ2-1; 9 bases map to TRBD1. In nucleotides, the CDR3 is TGTGCCAGCAGCCGGTTAGGACAGGGGTATTCGGGCTCCTACAATGAGCAGTTCTTC. Amino acids: CASSRLGQGYSGSYNEQFF. The whole variable domain, remainder taken from reference TRBV11-2 and TRBJ2-1, is EAGVAQSPRYKIIEKRQSVAFWCNPISGHATLYWYQQILGQGPKLLIQFQNNGVVDDSQLPKDRFSAERLKGVDSTLKIQPAKLEDSAVYLCASSRLGQGYSGSYNEQFFGPGTRLTVL.